This T cell receptor (beta chain) comes out of a study of cytomegalovirus exposure and HLA in healthy donors. Across the study: Tens of millions of unique TCRs from HLA-typed donors made up an early data release.

General study findings and limits: Rare TCR sequences dominated, though some public TCRs recurred in many donors. Another analysis was done later, and it associated 15,000 to 20,000 TCR beta sequences with HLA alleles at 0.05 false discovery rate.

The length of the CDR3 is 14 residues. CDR1 is MNHEY, CDR2 SVGAGI, per germline. V was cut by 0 bases and J by 4 bases, with 6 bases left in between. As to this clone: Its target is not known.

The PCR contained 60 Vbeta and 13 Jbeta primers. Study processing details: Among the unique TCR beta chains that a later analysis counted, 75 million to 85 million in all, about 10 million were shared. Method: immunoSEQ multiplex PCR; TCRdb's copy keeps in-frame clones and lacks some. That table furnishes V, J and clone size, whereas the DNA furnished D and trimming. Altogether more than 100,000 clones are present, approximately 80% being singletons, with the ten largest covering 1%. Source material: PBMCs. The origin of this receptor is a man between 35 and 55 years old in good health and CMV-seronegative. The chain has TRBV6-5 and TRBJ2-2; D unclear. CDR3 loop: CASSYSRLTGELFF. In DNA, the CDR3 is TGTGCCAGCAGTTACTCGCGTCTCACCGGGGAGCTGTTTTTT.